This T cell receptor beta chain was sequenced in a study of PD-1 blockade in classical Hodgkin lymphoma. Whole-study findings and limits: Complete responders possessed baseline diversity comparable to newly diagnosed patients. Exclusion removed patients who began nivolumab under 1 year after ASCT.

Specified time point: cycle 4 day 1 (C4D1), after less than 7 weeks of nivolumab. Brentuximab vedotin exposure varied among the patients, all of whom had relapsed after autologous stem cell transplantation. CD4+ T cells were purified from thawed PBMCs by negative selection. This clone showed up just once. Its antigen is undetermined. TCRdb keeps only in-frame clones here, not all; method: immunoSEQ multiplex PCR. This sample carries around 27,000 clones, around 85% of them seen once, and the ten largest clones take over 2%. Germline-derived CDR1 and CDR2 are SGHRS and YFSETQ. Deletions cut 1 base from V and 5 bases from J, with 7 bases between. This CDR3 has 13 residues.

The sequencing used CD4+ T cells from blood, collected before the fourth cycle of nivolumab. This chain links TRBV5-1 with TRBJ2-1; the D is unclear. The clonotype comes from a human donor with classical Hodgkin lymphoma. CDR3 in DNA: TGCGCCAGCAGCTTGTTGTGGAACAATGAGCAGTTCTTC. It encodes CASSLLWNNEQFF.